The 21 T cell receptor beta chains listed next were all sequenced from one sample in a study of CD8 T cells in ankylosing spondylitis. In TCRdb, the 5' RACE reads were re-called with MiXCR into one record per CDR3 protein. The sample lists around 340,000 distinct CDR3 sequences; about 20% were seen once. Specimen: blood, either unsorted or a sorted T cell fraction (not recorded which). Receptors were obtained from a male donor with ankylosing spondylitis or in good health (not recorded which).

This clonotype has only a few counts. V usage is TRBV11-2 and J usage is TRBJ2-3, with D perhaps matching TRBD2 (5 bases). CDR1 and CDR2 (germline): SGHAT, FQNNGV. With 1 base removed from V and 0 bases from J, the gap between germline ends came to 17 bases. The CDR3 consists of 18 residues. CDR3 DNA: TGTGCCAGCAGCTTAGTTGCCTTGCCGGGATTGAGCACAGATACGCAGTATTTT. It translates to CASSLVALPGLSTDTQYF.

This clonotype has more than one count but fewer than ten. This rearrangement joins TRBV29-1 to TRBJ2-5; 7 nucleotides match TRBD2. In germline, CDR1 is SQVTM, CDR2 ANQGSEA. This CDR3 region has 13 residues. Trimming cost V 0 bases and J 5 bases; bases outside gene matches: 3. In DNA form, the CDR3 reads TGCAGCGTTGAAGATCGGGGGGAGGAGACCCAGTACTTC. Its protein is CSVEDRGEETQYF.

This clonotype showed up just a few times. This rearrangement joins TRBV3-1 to TRBJ1-2; D not resolved. The ends were cut back, 4 bases at V and 6 bases at J, with 15 bases in the middle. From germline, CDR1 is LGHDT and CDR2 YNNKEL (reference sequence). The CDR3 is 14 residues long. CDR3 sequence reads: CASSPTSRRDGYTF. CDR3 DNA: TGTGCCAGCAGCCCGACATCACGGAGAGATGGCTACACCTTC.

The genes are TRBV11-2 and TRBJ2-3, with 10 bases fitting TRBD2. Per germline, CDR1 SGHAT and CDR2 FQNNGV. Trimming removed 5 bases from V and 2 bases from J; junction bases left unmatched: 16. The CDR3 runs to 19 residues. CDR3 DNA sequence: TGTGCCAGCAGCCCGGACAGGCTTGGTCTAGCGGGGGACACAGATACGCAGTATTTT. Protein sequence: CASSPDRLGLAGDTDTQYF.

The chain combines TRBV6-1 with TRBJ2-5; 9 bases are shared with TRBD1. The V and J ends lost 7 bases and 5 bases, in that order; junction bases with no gene match: 11. The CDR3 has 15 amino acids. CDR1 MNHNS and CDR2 SASEGT come from the germline V gene. The CDR3 reads CASTPAGTGTETQYF. The CDR3 DNA sequence: TGTGCCAGCACCCCCGCGGGGACAGGGACTGAGACCCAGTACTTC.

There are a few counts of this clonotype. V usage is TRBV29-1 and J usage is TRBJ2-2, with TRBD1 matching over 7 bases. The V gene end was trimmed by 6 bases and the J gene end by 2 bases; junction bases not matched to a gene: 6. Germline lookup yields CDR1 SQVTM and CDR2 ANQGSEA. CDR3 length: 14 amino acids. The CDR3 sequence is CSVPGTANTGELFF. CDR3 DNA sequence: TGCAGCGTCCCCGGGACAGCAAACACCGGGGAGCTGTTTTTT.

This clonotype was counted only a few times. The chain joins TRBV4-2 to TRBJ2-1, with unresolved D. V lost 4 bases, J lost 4 bases, and 14 bases lay in between. The CDR3 length is 15 residues. CDR1 LGHNA and CDR2 YNFKEQ come from the germline V gene. CDR3 residues: CASSPTDSVYNEQFF. The DNA of the CDR3 is TGTGCCAGCAGCCCTACTGACTCCGTATACAATGAGCAGTTCTTC.

This clonotype was recorded a few times. The rearrangement uses TRBV9 and TRBJ2-2; 9 positions agree with TRBD1. The V gene end was trimmed by 4 bases and the J gene end by 3 bases; junction bases not matched to a gene: 4. There are 15 residues in the CDR3. The V gene's germline CDR1 is SGDLS and CDR2 YYNGEE. As DNA, the CDR3 is TGTGCCAGCAGCTCCTGGGACAGGGACACCGGGGAGCTGTTTTTT. Amino acid sequence: CASSSWDRDTGELFF.

CDR3 in DNA: TGTGCCATCAGTGAGGTCGAAGGATACAATGAGCAGTTCTTC. It encodes CAISEVEGYNEQFF. This chain uses TRBV10-3 with TRBJ2-1, with D hard to call. Trimming removed 2 bases at V and 4 bases at J, with 9 bases between. CDR3 size: 14 residues. Germline V gene lookup returns CDR1 ENHRY and CDR2 SYGVKD.

A few counts support this clonotype. The chain has TRBV12-3 or TRBV12-4 and TRBJ2-7; TRBD2 might be the D (5 bases). Trimming shortened V by 3 bases and J by 6 bases, and 9 bases separated the two germline ends. The CDR3 covers 12 residues. CDR3: CASSFFGGEQYF. Here the CDR3 DNA reads TGTGCCAGCAGTTTCTTTGGAGGCGAGCAGTACTTC.

This clonotype was observed a few times. The chain is built from TRBV27 and TRBJ2-7; the match to TRBD1 covers 12 bases. Germline V gene sequence: CDR1 MNHEY, CDR2 SMNVEV (reference sequence). Trimming at V came to 6 bases and at J to 5 bases, leaving 5 bases not matched to a gene. The CDR3 consists of 14 residues. The CDR3 bases are TGTGCCAGCAGGCCGGGACAGGGGGCAAACGAGCAGTACTTC. This translates into CASRPGQGANEQYF.

The chain carries TRBV27 and TRBJ2-5, with TRBD1 identical over 7 bases. Germline V gives CDR1 MNHEY, CDR2 SMNVEV (reference sequence). This CDR3 is 12 amino acids long. V lost 9 bases, J lost 2 bases, and 3 bases stayed unmatched. The CDR3 sequence: CARPGQQETQYF. In DNA, the CDR3 is TGTGCCAGGCCGGGACAGCAAGAGACCCAGTACTTC.

A few counts support this clonotype. This sequence joins TRBV20-1 and TRBJ2-7; D is possibly TRBD1 (6 bases). Trimming took 6 bases from V and 1 from J, leaving 10 bases between them. From germline, CDR1 is DFQATT and CDR2 SNEGSKA (reference sequence). CDR3 size: 12 residues. CDR3 amino acids: CSAPDSSYEQYF. The DNA of the CDR3 is TGCAGTGCCCCGGACAGTTCCTACGAGCAGTACTTC.

This clonotype has ten or more counts. The chain uses TRBV11-2 and TRBJ2-1; 10 bases match TRBD2. Looked up from germline, CDR1 is SGHAT and CDR2 is FQNNGV. J gave up 0 bases and V 5 bases, and 13 bases lay outside the gene matches. CDR3 length: 19 amino acids. This CDR3 reads CASSPGGLAGAVSYNEQFF. CDR3 nucleotides: TGTGCCAGCAGCCCAGGCGGCCTAGCGGGGGCCGTCTCCTACAATGAGCAGTTCTTC.

The gene calls are TRBV6-1 and TRBJ2-1; TRBD1 agrees at 7 bases. In germline, CDR1 is MNHNS, CDR2 SASEGT. V shed 5 bases and J 7 bases; nucleotides not matched to a gene: 8. This CDR3 contains 14 residues. The CDR3 DNA reads as TGTGCCAGCAGTCCTCATAACAGGGGTAATGAGCAGTTCTTC. It is translated as CASSPHNRGNEQFF.

This chain uses TRBV12-3 or TRBV12-4 with TRBJ1-2; D may be TRBD1 (5 bases). With 6 bases removed from V and 2 bases from J, the gap between germline ends came to 19 bases. The CDR3 sequence is 16 residues long. In nucleotides, the CDR3 is TGTGCCAGCAGGTCAGGGAATCCCAAGGGAAACTATGGCTACACCTTC. As protein: CASRSGNPKGNYGYTF.

This chain links TRBV12-3 or TRBV12-4 with TRBJ1-2, with D tentatively TRBD1 (5 bases). Trimming shortened V by 2 bases and J by 2 bases, and 9 bases separated the two germline ends. The length of the CDR3 is 14 residues. CDR3 coding DNA: TGTGCCAGCAGTTTATCAGGGACCAACTATGGCTACACCTTC. Amino acids: CASSLSGTNYGYTF.

The gene calls are TRBV29-1 and TRBJ2-7, with 9 positions matching TRBD1. Germline V lookup: CDR1 SQVTM, CDR2 ANQGSEA. CDR3 length equals 16 residues. With 0 bases clipped from V and 3 bases from J, the junction kept 9 bases outside the gene matches. The CDR3 nucleotides read TGCAGCGTTGAAGACACCAGGACAGGGGATATCTACGAGCAGTACTTC. Translating gives CSVEDTRTGDIYEQYF.

This chain uses TRBV12-3 or TRBV12-4 with TRBJ1-2; D may be TRBD1 (6 bases). V dropped 7 bases and J dropped 0 bases, with 15 bases sitting between them. The CDR3 runs 15 residues. This CDR3 reads CASTLGGRTNYGYTF. The DNA for the CDR3 is TGTGCCAGCACTCTAGGGGGGAGAACTAACTATGGCTACACCTTC.

Remarks on this clonotype: The junction shows a germline mismatch at one end, possibly a read error. The rearrangement links TRBV9 to TRBJ2-7, with a possible D match to TRBD1 (6 bases). CDR3 size: 14 residues. Germline loops: CDR1 SGDLS, CDR2 YYNGEE. The CDR3 DNA reads TGTGCCAGCAGCGTGGTGAACAACCCTACGAGCAGGGGTTTC. This encodes CASSVVNNPTSRGF. The variable domain in full, with the rest retrieved from reference TRBV9 and TRBJ2-7, is DSGVTQTPKHLITATGQRVTLRCSPRSGDLSVYWYQQSLDQGLQFLIQYYNGEERAKGNILERFSAQQFPDLHSELNLSSLELGDSALYFCASSVVNNPTSRGFGPGTRLTVT.

This clonotype showed up just a few times. The V gene is TRBV29-1, the J gene TRBJ2-7, with 10 bases that match TRBD2. V was pared by 3 bases and J by 1 base, with 3 bases of the junction left unmatched. Germline V gene data show CDR1 as SQVTM and CDR2 as ANQGSEA. The CDR3 length is 14 residues. This chain's CDR3 is CSVELAGVSYEQYF. The CDR3 DNA sequence: TGCAGCGTTGAGCTAGCGGGGGTGTCCTACGAGCAGTACTTC.